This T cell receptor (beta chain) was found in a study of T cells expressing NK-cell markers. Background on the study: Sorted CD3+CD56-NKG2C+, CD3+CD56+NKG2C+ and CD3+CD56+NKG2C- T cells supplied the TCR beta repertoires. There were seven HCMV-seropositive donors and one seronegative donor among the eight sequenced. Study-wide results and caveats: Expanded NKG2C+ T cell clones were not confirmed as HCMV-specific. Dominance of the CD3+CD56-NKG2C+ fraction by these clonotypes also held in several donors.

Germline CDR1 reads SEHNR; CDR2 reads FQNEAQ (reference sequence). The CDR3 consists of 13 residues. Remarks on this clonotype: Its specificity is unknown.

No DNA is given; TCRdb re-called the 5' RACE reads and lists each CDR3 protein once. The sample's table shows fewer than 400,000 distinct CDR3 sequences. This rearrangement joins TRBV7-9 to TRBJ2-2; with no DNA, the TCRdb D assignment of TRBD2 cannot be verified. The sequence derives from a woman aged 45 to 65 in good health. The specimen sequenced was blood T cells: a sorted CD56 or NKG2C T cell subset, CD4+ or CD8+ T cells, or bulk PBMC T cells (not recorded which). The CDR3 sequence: CASSLREPGELFF. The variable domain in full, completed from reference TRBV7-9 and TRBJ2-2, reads DTGVSQNPRHKITKRGQNVTFRCDPISEHNRLYWYRQTLGQGPEFLTYFQNEAQLEKSRLLSDRFSAERPKGSFSTLEIQRTEQGDSAMYLCASSLREPGELFFGEGSRLTVL.